Listed here are 8 T cell receptor beta chains from one sample, sequenced in a study of shared clonotypes between healthy human individuals. Cells designated naive CD8 were CD45RO-negative and were positively selected for CCR7, with terminally differentiated effector memory CD45RA+ cells excluded. The method was immunoSEQ multiplex PCR; TCRdb's version includes in-frame clones alone and lacks a portion of them. The repertoire consists of about 2.2 million clones, with 93% occurring once and the leading ten covering about 1.6%. The sequenced material came from naive CD8+ T cells from PBMCs. All receptors come from a man aged 18 to 29 in good health. Some clones in this sample may be carry-over from other donors' samples.

Regarding this clone: Other DNA sequences of this sample code for an identical CDR3. The V and J genes are TRBV5-6 and TRBJ2-7; 12 positions agree with TRBD1. J gave up 1 base and V 4 bases, and 6 bases lay outside the gene matches. Germline V lookup: CDR1 SGHDT, CDR2 YYEEEE. The CDR3 totals 16 residues. In DNA, the CDR3 is TGTGCCAGCAGCCCGGGGGGACAGGGGGCTTCCTACGAGCAGTACTTC. It yields the protein CASSPGGQGASYEQYF.

This clone was recorded once. This CDR3 is also generated by other DNA sequences in the sample. The V gene is TRBV27, the J gene TRBJ1-1, with a weak D call TRBD1 (5 bases). The V end was cut by 0 bases, the J end by 2 bases, with 10 bases between. Per germline, CDR1 MNHEY and CDR2 SMNVEV (reference sequence). CDR3 length equals 15 residues. CDR3 DNA: TGTGCCAGCAGTTTATCGAGGGGCCTCAACACTGAAGCTTTCTTT. Translated: CASSLSRGLNTEAFF.

V is TRBV21-1 and J is TRBJ2-5; the table names TRBD2, a call not compared with the DNA. TRBV21-1 is annotated as a pseudogene. The CDR3 covers 16 residues. CDR3 coding DNA: TGTGCCAGCAGCAAAGGGGAACCGGGAGTGGGGGAGACCCAGTACTTC. This translates into CASSKGEPGVGETQYF.

On this clone: The sample contains more than one DNA sequence encoding this CDR3. The chain uses TRBV6-5 and TRBJ2-7; no clear D gene. The CDR3 extends over 14 amino acids. Trimming left V 0 bases short and J 4 bases short, with 10 bases between. The germline gives CDR1 MNHEY, CDR2 SVGAGI. In DNA form, the CDR3 reads TGTGCCAGCAGTTACTCGGCAGGTGATTACGAGCAGTACTTC. Its translation is CASSYSAGDYEQYF.

V is TRBV4-3 and J is TRBJ2-2, with 10 bases aligning to TRBD2. The CDR3 is 18 amino acids. V lost 0 bases to trimming and J lost 4 bases; unmatched junction nucleotides: 8. In germline, CDR1 is LGHNA, CDR2 YSLEER. This CDR3 is CASSQDRAGGPITGELFF. CDR3 in DNA: TGCGCCAGCAGCCAAGACCGAGCGGGAGGGCCGATCACCGGGGAGCTGTTTTTT.

The J gene is TRBJ2-7, the V gene TRBV5-1; D ambiguous. This CDR3 comprises 14 residues. V lost 1 base, J lost 2 bases, and 10 bases lay in between. The germline V gene has CDR1 SGHRS and CDR2 YFSETQ. The chain's CDR3 is CASSLLGNPYEQYF. Written as DNA, the CDR3 is TGCGCCAGCAGCTTGCTGGGGAACCCCTACGAGCAGTACTTC.

This clone was counted once. The chain combines TRBV27 with TRBJ2-2; D is perhaps TRBD1 (5 bases). Trimming removed 0 bases from V and 7 bases from J, with 15 bases in between. Germline CDR1 is MNHEY and CDR2 is SMNVEV (reference sequence). The CDR3 loop spans 16 amino acids. CDR3 DNA: TGTGCCAGCAGTTTATCGATTGGCGACAGCTTCGGGGAGCTGTTTTTT. This gives the protein CASSLSIGDSFGELFF.

The chain links TRBV7-3 to TRBJ2-7; D perhaps matches TRBD2 (7 bases). Germline V gene lookup returns CDR1 SGHTA and CDR2 FQGTGA. CDR3 length equals 13 residues. The V end lost 2 bases, the J end lost 6 bases, and 11 bases lay between the germline ends. In DNA, the CDR3 is TGTGCCAGCAGCTTAGGGGGGGCCGGCGAGCAGTACTTC. Translated: CASSLGGAGEQYF. Full variable domain (rest looked up from reference TRBV7-3 and TRBJ2-7): GAGVSQTPSNKVTEKGKYVELRCDPISGHTALYWYRQSLGQGPEFLIYFQGTGAADDSGLPNDRFFAVRPEGSVSTLKIQRTERGDSAVYLCASSLGGAGEQYFGPGTRLTVT.